This TCR beta chain was observed in a study of response to subunit inactivated influenza vaccine. Study conclusions and caveats: T cells newly recruited by each seasonal influenza vaccination are few, the authors suggested.

One entry per CDR3 protein results from TCRdb running MiXCR on the RT-PCR reads. The sample consists of approximately 530,000 distinct CDR3 sequences, approximately 7.7% of them appearing once. For this clonotype: The target antigen is unknown.

This CDR3 contains 13 residues. From germline, CDR1 is MNHEY and CDR2 SVGAGI. Trimming removed 2 bases from V and 3 bases from J, with 8 bases in between. This clonotype was sampled from a man aged 45 to 70 who received an inactivated influenza vaccine. Sequenced here: PBMCs from blood, sampled 23 to 25 months after vaccination. V is TRBV6-5 and J is TRBJ2-7, with D unresolved. The CDR3 DNA follows: TGTGCCAGCAGTTACCAACAGTACTACGAGCAGTACTTC. Translating it yields CASSYQQYYEQYF.